One and the same sample provided the 23 T cell receptor beta chains below, sequenced in a study of molecular identifiers for immune sequencing clone quantification. TCRdb re-analysed the PCR reads in MiXCR, keeping a single row per CDR3 protein. The sample comprises just under 650,000 distinct CDR3 sequences, less than 20% of which are singletons, and approximately 0.9% rests with the top ten. Source material: naive CD8+ T cells from blood, with Jurkat cell RNA spiked in. The subset is: FACS-sorted CD8+CD4-CCR7+CD45RA+ naive T cells. All receptors derive from a human donor in good health. Some libraries in this study had Jurkat cell RNA spiked in.

CDR3 amino acids: CASSLWDTAATQYF. CDR3 sequence (DNA): TGTGCCAGCAGTTTATGGGACACTGCCGCGACCCAGTACTTC. The genes are TRBV27 and TRBJ2-5, with D perhaps TRBD1 (6 bases). In germline, CDR1 is MNHEY, CDR2 SMNVEV (reference sequence). Trimming removed 1 base from V and 7 bases from J, with 13 bases in between. This CDR3 is 14 amino acids long.

Many counts were recorded for this clonotype. The chain couples TRBV7-9 to TRBJ2-6; TRBD2 is a possible D gene (6 bases). Germline lookup yields CDR1 SEHNR and CDR2 FQNEAQ (reference sequence). This CDR3 has 13 residues. Between the trimmed V and J ends, which lost 8 bases and 3 bases, there was a span of 8 bases. CDR3 amino acids: CASRGGGANVLTF. The CDR3 region has the DNA TGTGCCAGCCGGGGAGGTGGGGCCAACGTCCTGACTTTC.

This clonotype was observed a single time. The rearrangement links TRBV4-1 to TRBJ2-1; TRBD2 agrees at 7 bases. The CDR3 is 17 residues long. V was pared by 0 bases and J by 4 bases, with 9 bases of the junction left unmatched. Germline CDR1 is MGHRA and CDR2 is YSYEKL. The CDR3 here is CASSQEGSGWEYNEQFF. The CDR3 coding sequence is TGCGCCAGCAGCCAAGAAGGTAGCGGGTGGGAATACAATGAGCAGTTCTTC.

This clonotype was counted at least ten times. The CDR3 sequence is CASSHYQGRDTEAFF. CDR3 nucleotide sequence: TGTGCCAGCAGCCATTATCAGGGAAGGGACACTGAAGCTTTCTTT. J is TRBJ1-1 and V is TRBV7-9, with D tentatively TRBD1 (5 bases). The CDR3 loop spans 15 amino acids. V was clipped by 5 bases and J by 3 bases, with 16 bases between them. Germline V gene sequence: CDR1 SEHNR, CDR2 FQNEAQ (reference sequence).

This clonotype was seen ten or more times. The J gene is TRBJ2-1, the V gene TRBV7-9; 10 positions match TRBD2. Looked up from germline, CDR1 is SEHNR and CDR2 is FQNEAQ (reference sequence). The CDR3 consists of 17 residues. J gave up 4 bases and V 1 base, and 7 bases lay outside the gene matches. This chain's CDR3 is CASSLELGLAEYNEQFF. The DNA for the CDR3 is TGTGCCAGCAGCTTAGAACTAGGACTAGCGGAGTACAATGAGCAGTTCTTC.

A note on this clonotype: Just one base apart from a much larger clone, this may be a read error. The chain combines TRBV9 with TRBJ2-3; TRBD2 might be the D (6 bases). Germline V gene sequence: CDR1 SGDLS, CDR2 YYNGEE. The CDR3 consists of 15 residues. The CDR3, as DNA: TGTGCCAGCAGCGTAGCTCCGGGACTCACAGATACGCAGTGTTTT. Protein: CASSVAPGLTDTQCF. Looking up the rest from reference TRBV9 and TRBJ2-3 gives the full variable domain: DSGVTQTPKHLITATGQRVTLRCSPRSGDLSVYWYQQSLDQGLQFLIQYYNGEERAKGNILERFSAQQFPDLHSELNLSSLELGDSALYFCASSVAPGLTDTQCFGPGTRLTVL.

The table lists this clonotype with many counts. The chain uses TRBV15 and TRBJ2-5; tentative D call: TRBD2 (5 bases). Deletions cut 5 bases from V and 7 bases from J, with 11 bases between. CDR3 length equals 12 residues. Germline assignment: CDR1 LNHNV and CDR2 YYDKDF (reference sequence). In DNA, the CDR3 is TGTGCCACCAGCCCCGGGGTTGCGACCCAGTACTTC. It translates to CATSPGVATQYF.

The sample holds many counts of this clonotype. The chain combines TRBV12-3 or TRBV12-4 with TRBJ2-7; unclear D gene. Trimming shortened V by 6 bases and J by 5 bases, and 14 bases separated the two germline ends. The CDR3 loop spans 13 amino acids. CDR3 sequence reads: CASRHAPAHEQYF. The CDR3 DNA reads as TGTGCCAGCAGGCACGCTCCAGCCCACGAGCAGTACTTC.

Worth noting for this clonotype: Just one base apart from a much larger clone, this may be a read error. This chain uses TRBV4-3 with TRBJ1-4; 7 bases agree with TRBD1. The CDR3 is 15 amino acids. Germline V gives CDR1 LGHNA, CDR2 YSLEER. The CDR3 DNA reads TGCGCCAGCGGCCAAGAAGCAGGGGGGGATGAAAAACTGTTTTTT. It yields the protein CASGQEAGGDEKLFF.

The chain uses TRBV7-6 and TRBJ2-6; 7 nucleotides align to TRBD2. Germline CDR1 and CDR2: SGHVS and FNYEAQ. The CDR3 runs to 20 residues. V trimming: 5 bases; J trimming: 4 bases; junction bases outside the gene matches: 20. The CDR3 DNA reads as TGTGCCAGCAGCCCAAGAGGGAGGGACCTTAATCTATGGGGGGCCAACGTCCTGACTTTC. Translated, it gives CASSPRGRDLNLWGANVLTF.

This clonotype was seen more than once but under ten times. Being one base from a much bigger clone, this may be a read error. Here the CDR3 DNA reads TGTGCCTGGGGCCGACAGTCAGATACGCAGTATTTT. Translation gives CAWGRQSDTQYF. The chain carries TRBV30 and TRBJ2-3; weak D call: TRBD1 (5 bases). The CDR3 sequence is 12 residues long. With 5 bases removed from V and 4 bases from J, the gap between germline ends came to 10 bases. Germline loops: CDR1 GTSNPN, CDR2 SVGIG (reference sequence).

With respect to this clonotype: A read error may be the cause here, since a much bigger clone is one base away. Since no conserved phenylalanine or tryptophan closes the CDR3, a read error is the likely cause. V is TRBV7-6 and J is TRBJ2-7, with D possibly matching TRBD2 (5 bases). The CDR3 sequence is 15 residues long. Deletions cut 0 bases from V and 5 bases from J, with 14 bases between. Germline assignment: CDR1 SGHVS and CDR2 FNYEAQ. The CDR3 reads CASSLAPAAVNEQYL. The CDR3 bases are TGTGCCAGCAGCTTAGCCCCAGCGGCAGTGAACGAGCAGTACCTC.

This clonotype was recorded many times. The chain carries TRBV27 and TRBJ1-1; D perhaps matches TRBD1 (6 bases). The ends were cut back, 3 bases at V and 6 bases at J, with 11 bases in the middle. The germline CDR1 and CDR2 sequences are MNHEY and SMNVEV (reference sequence). The CDR3 length is 13 residues. CDR3 region: CASSFQGSAEAFF. CDR3 coding DNA: TGTGCCAGCAGTTTCCAGGGGTCGGCTGAAGCTTTCTTT.

The sample holds a few counts of this clonotype. V gene TRBV3-1 combines with J gene TRBJ1-3; D possibly corresponds to TRBD1 (5 bases). Trimming removed 2 bases at V and 0 bases at J, with 8 bases between. The CDR3 is made up of 15 amino acids. Germline V gene lookup returns CDR1 LGHDT and CDR2 YNNKEL (reference sequence). The CDR3 DNA reads TGTGCCAGCAGCCAACTTACAGGCTCTGGAAACACCATATATTTT. This translates into CASSQLTGSGNTIYF.

Remarks on this clonotype: A much larger clone differs from this one at a single base, so this may be a read error. The rearrangement joins TRBV5-1 to TRBJ2-2, with D perhaps being TRBD1 or TRBD2 (6 bases each). Germline V gene sequence: CDR1 SGHRS, CDR2 YFSETQ. V lost 2 bases and J lost 0, with 11 bases in between. This CDR3 comprises 16 residues. CDR3 DNA sequence: TGCGCCAGCAGCTTTTCGGGGGCTACGAACACCGGGGAGCTGTTTTTT. It yields the protein CASSFSGATNTGELFF.

The gene calls are TRBV20-1 and TRBJ2-5; TRBD2 might be the D (6 bases). Germline-derived CDR1 and CDR2 are DFQATT and SNEGSKA (reference sequence). Between the trimmed V and J ends, which lost 7 bases and 2 bases, there was a span of 14 bases. The CDR3 sequence is 13 residues long. The DNA for the CDR3 is TGCAGTGGGAGACTAGTCCTTCAAGAGACCCAGTACTTC. It translates to CSGRLVLQETQYF.

There are many counts of this clonotype. V and J are TRBV27 and TRBJ2-7; TRBD2 matches at 9 bases. This CDR3 region has 14 residues. Germline V lookup: CDR1 MNHEY, CDR2 SMNVEV (reference sequence). Losses at the gene ends were 5 bases for V and 2 bases for J; bases not matched to a gene: 4. This CDR3 is CASSTLAGAYEQYF. The CDR3 bases are TGTGCCAGCAGTACCTTAGCGGGGGCCTACGAGCAGTACTTC.

Of note for this clonotype: This may be a read error: a much more frequent sequence differs by one nucleotide. The chain carries TRBV20-1 and TRBJ2-7, with D possibly being TRBD1 (6 bases). The germline CDR1 and CDR2 sequences are DFQATT and SNEGSKA (reference sequence). The CDR3 consists of 11 residues. The CDR3: CSALYRDRPHF. The CDR3 nucleotides are TGCAGTGCGCTTTACAGGGATCGGCCCCACTTC.

The chain links TRBV19 to TRBJ2-7; TRBD1 matches 9 bases. The ends lost 5 bases at V and 2 bases at J; junction bases unmatched: 7. The CDR3 consists of 15 residues. Per germline, CDR1 LNHDA and CDR2 SQIVND (reference sequence). DNA of the CDR3: TGTGCCAGTAGTGTGGGACAGGGCCTCACCTACGAGCAGTACTTC. It codes for CASSVGQGLTYEQYF.

This clonotype came up many times. The CDR3 region is CASSPDRENNYGYTF. DNA of the CDR3: TGCGCCAGCAGCCCGGACAGGGAAAACAACTATGGCTACACCTTC. J is TRBJ1-2 and V is TRBV4-3; 8 positions match TRBD1. V lost 4 bases to trimming and J lost 2 bases; unmatched junction nucleotides: 6. This CDR3 is 15 amino acids long. CDR1 LGHNA and CDR2 YSLEER come from the germline V gene.

This clonotype turned up a few times. The V gene is TRBV20-1, the J gene TRBJ1-2; no firm D call. Germline V CDR1 and CDR2: DFQATT, SNEGSKA (reference sequence). With 3 bases removed from V and 0 bases from J, the gap between germline ends came to 14 bases. The CDR3 covers 15 residues. The CDR3 DNA reads TGCAGTGCTAGTAATGGACGGATCGCTAACTATGGCTACACCTTC. It codes for CSASNGRIANYGYTF.

In regard to this clonotype: One end of the junction is discordant with germline, which a read error may explain. This chain links TRBV4-1 with TRBJ2-3; D gene ambiguous. Germline V gene data show CDR1 as MGHRA and CDR2 as YSYEKL. This CDR3 is 15 amino acids long. The CDR3 protein is CASGQEGVGADTQYF. CDR3 nucleotide sequence: TGCGCCAGCGGCCAAGAAGGAGTTGGGGCAGATACGCAGTATTTT.

This clonotype was observed at least ten times. The chain links TRBV20-1 to TRBJ2-7; D is unresolved. CDR3 length: 13 residues. Trimming took off 4 bases at V and 1 base at J, with 11 bases between the two ends. Germline CDR1 and CDR2: DFQATT and SNEGSKA (reference sequence). CDR3 nucleotide sequence: TGCAGTGCTACGGGCCCCACTTCCTACGAGCAGTACTTC. Residues: CSATGPTSYEQYF.